The present T cell receptor beta chain was sequenced within a study of OX40 agonist ivuxolimab in advanced cancers. In the study overall: Males comprised around 78% of the group, whose mean age was approximately 60 years (range roughly 23 to 80).

TCRdb's table, derived via immunoSEQ multiplex PCR, lists solely in-frame clones and lacks some. This repertoire shows over 85,000 clones, 80% to 95% found once; its top ten account for about 1.5%. Turning to this clone: The antigen is unknown.

Study results and limitations: Low clonal expansion, among the lowest seen, marked partial responders at 0.1-3.0 mg/kg.

V lost 1 base and J 7 bases, leaving 10 bases between the germline ends. The CDR3 is 13 residues long. The germline V gene encodes CDR1 SGHTA and CDR2 FQGNSA. The chain employs TRBV7-2 and TRBJ1-1; D is unclear. Source: CD4+ or CD8+ T cells sorted from blood, taken in a trial of the OX40 agonist ivuxolimab. The sequence came from an adult with an advanced solid tumor such as melanoma, head and neck, liver or kidney cancer. CDR3 DNA sequence: TGTGCCAGCAGCTTAGTCCCGGGTCTTGAAGCTTTCTTT. This encodes CASSLVPGLEAFF.